The present T cell receptor beta chain was sequenced within a study of blood T cell repertoires in COVID-19. About the study: The samples span acute and convalescent COVID-19 from the United States, Italy and Spain. T cells, B-cell-depleted T cells, or PBMCs provided the cDNA or gDNA that served as material.

Authors' data handling: Estimated nucleated cell counts came from reference gene primer amplification. Profiled with immunoSEQ multiplex PCR; TCRdb holds only in-frame clones, not every one. V and J calls and clone size are those listed in that table; D and trimming were worked out from the DNA. The sample shows under 250,000 clones, 70% to 85% of them seen only once. Germline V lookup: CDR1 MGHRA, CDR2 YSYEKL. The CDR3 has 15 amino acids. The junction had 7 bases not matched to a gene; V was cut back by 2 bases and J by 7 bases. The specimen sequenced was peripheral blood. This sequence originates from an elderly man with acute or convalescent COVID-19. V is TRBV4-1 and J is TRBJ2-1; the match to TRBD1 covers 8 bases. This CDR3 reads CASSQNGQGLNEQFF. The DNA of the CDR3 is TGCGCCAGCAGCCAAAACGGACAGGGTCTAAATGAGCAGTTCTTC.